These 24 T cell receptor beta chains were all obtained from the same sample, sequenced in a study of spatial heterogeneity in lung cancer. Each CDR3 protein is one row after TCRdb ran MiXCR on the 5' RACE reads. The sample consists of fewer than 25,000 distinct CDR3 sequences, almost 10% of them appearing once. Described time point: blood at routine non-recurrence follow-up after resection. Sequenced material: PBMCs, taken at follow-up. The receptors were sampled from a male donor with early-stage non-small cell lung cancer.

In DNA, the CDR3 is TGCGCCAGCAGCCAAGTAGCCAGGGGGCGTGATGGCTACACCTTC. It yields the protein CASSQVARGRDGYTF. The chain joins TRBV4-3 to TRBJ1-2; 8 nucleotides align to TRBD1. The germline CDR1 and CDR2 sequences are LGHNA and YSLEER. This CDR3 spans 15 amino acids. The ends lost 1 base at V and 6 bases at J; junction bases unmatched: 7.

Many counts were recorded for this clonotype. The chain carries TRBV7-8 and TRBJ2-1, with 13 bases lining up with TRBD2. In germline, CDR1 is SGHVS, CDR2 FQNEAQ. After removal of 6 bases from V and 6 bases from J, the junction contained 5 bases not matched to a gene. This CDR3 region has 15 residues. This CDR3 is CASSRLAGGPNEQFF. CDR3 DNA sequence: TGTGCCAGCAGTCGACTAGCGGGGGGCCCCAATGAGCAGTTCTTC.

This clonotype has a count of ten or more. The V and J genes are TRBV4-3 and TRBJ1-6; possible D gene TRBD1, 5 bases. V was clipped by 4 bases and J by 1 base, with 8 bases between them. CDR1 is LGHNA and CDR2 is YSLEER in the germline V gene. The CDR3 length is 15 residues. This chain's CDR3 is CASSPGLSYNSPLHF. Here the CDR3 DNA reads TGCGCCAGCAGCCCAGGGCTATCCTATAATTCACCCCTCCACTTT.

The chain recombines TRBV7-9 with TRBJ2-1; possibly TRBD1 for D (6 bases). Germline values: CDR1 SEHNR, CDR2 FQNEAQ (reference sequence). The CDR3 runs to 19 residues. The germline V and J ends were trimmed by 2 bases and 3 bases, with 23 bases remaining between them. The CDR3 nucleotides read TGTGCCAGCAGCTTAAGATTCAGGGGTCTCGGATCCGGCTACAATGAGCAGTTCTTC. Protein sequence: CASSLRFRGLGSGYNEQFF.

This clonotype was recorded at least ten times. J is TRBJ1-2 and V is TRBV7-2, with D possibly being TRBD1 (5 bases). V was shortened by 5 bases and J by 2 bases, with 15 bases between the two germline ends. This CDR3 region has 15 residues. Germline-derived CDR1 and CDR2 are SGHTA and FQGNSA. In DNA, the CDR3 is TGTGCCAGCAGCACTACCACGGGGGAAAACTATGGCTACACCTTC. Translation: CASSTTTGENYGYTF.

V and J are TRBV4-1 and TRBJ2-2, with no clear D. V lost 7 bases and J lost 2, with 17 bases in between. Germline V gene data show CDR1 as MGHRA and CDR2 as YSYEKL. The CDR3 is made up of 16 amino acids. CDR3 in amino acids: CASNLNPSLNTGELFF. The CDR3 DNA follows: TGCGCCAGCAACCTTAACCCTTCCCTAAACACCGGGGAGCTGTTTTTT.

Many counts were recorded for this clonotype. The chain is built from TRBV5-1 and TRBJ1-3; 7 bases align to TRBD1. This CDR3 has 18 amino acids. V lost 3 bases to trimming and J lost 2 bases; unmatched junction nucleotides: 14. The germline V gene encodes CDR1 SGHRS and CDR2 YFSETQ. The DNA for the CDR3 is TGCGCCAGCAGCTCACGAAGAGAAAGGGGGCGGACTGGAAACACCATATATTTT. The encoded protein is CASSSRRERGRTGNTIYF.

In its sample, this clonotype was seen a few times. V usage is TRBV7-9 and J usage is TRBJ2-3; tentatively, D is TRBD1 (5 bases). The CDR3 spans 13 residues. Per germline, CDR1 SEHNR and CDR2 FQNEAQ (reference sequence). Trimming took off 4 bases at V and 7 bases at J, with 12 bases between the two ends. Here the CDR3 reads CASSSRVMNTQYF. Written as DNA, the CDR3 is TGTGCCAGCAGCTCCAGGGTTATGAATACGCAGTATTTT. The variable domain in full, completed from reference TRBV7-9 and TRBJ2-3, reads DTGVSQNPRHKITKRGQNVTFRCDPISEHNRLYWYRQTLGQGPEFLTYFQNEAQLEKSRLLSDRFSAERPKGSFSTLEIQRTEQGDSAMYLCASSSRVMNTQYFGPGTRLTVL.

The sample holds a few counts of this clonotype. The rearrangement links TRBV27 to TRBJ2-4, with D tentatively TRBD2 (5 bases). Germline loops: CDR1 MNHEY, CDR2 SMNVEV (reference sequence). V was cut by 2 bases and J by 0 bases, with 14 bases left in between. This CDR3 contains 17 residues. The CDR3 DNA reads as TGTGCCAGCAGTTTAGGGGTTTCGGGGATAGCCAAAAACATTCAGTACTTC. Its protein product is CASSLGVSGIAKNIQYF.

This clonotype came up many times. This rearrangement joins TRBV6-2 or TRBV6-3 to TRBJ2-7; the match to TRBD2 covers 7 bases. The CDR3 sequence is 16 residues long. The V segment lost 4 bases and the J segment 0 bases; nucleotides outside the gene matches: 9. Germline values: CDR1 MNHEY, CDR2 SVGEGT. CDR3 nucleotide sequence: TGTGCCAGCAGTTGGAACGGACTAGGCAACTCCTACGAGCAGTACTTC. Its translation is CASSWNGLGNSYEQYF.

This clonotype was observed a few times. One junction end does not reproduce the germline sequence, and a read error may be involved. The chain links TRBV4-1 to TRBJ1-1; TRBD1 is a possible D gene (6 bases). Germline V gene lookup returns CDR1 MGHRA and CDR2 YSYEKL. The CDR3 spans 15 residues. The CDR3: CASSQAIQGNAEAFF. The CDR3 DNA sequence: TGCGCCAGCAGCCAAGCCATCCAGGGGAACGCTGAAGCTTTCTTT.

In this sample, this clonotype turned up a few times. The rearrangement uses TRBV12-3 or TRBV12-4 and TRBJ2-1, with 9 positions matching TRBD1. The CDR3 runs to 16 residues. V was clipped by 5 bases and J by 3 bases; unmatched bases: 8. CDR3 sequence reads: CASSDTGTGNYNEQFF. CDR3 DNA: TGTGCCAGCAGTGACACCGGGACAGGGAACTACAATGAGCAGTTCTTC.

This clonotype was seen a handful of times. The V call is TRBV10-3, the J call TRBJ1-5, with D perhaps TRBD1 (5 bases). CDR1 is ENHRY and CDR2 is SYGVKD in the germline V gene. The CDR3 length is 14 residues. Between the trimmed V and J ends, which lost 3 bases and 3 bases, there was a span of 9 bases. The CDR3 DNA reads as TGTGCCATCAGTGACACAGGAGACAATCAGCCCCAGCATTTT. This gives the protein CAISDTGDNQPQHF.

The chain has TRBV11-2 and TRBJ2-3, with 11 bases lining up with TRBD2. Germline V gene sequence: CDR1 SGHAT, CDR2 FQNNGV. The CDR3 loop spans 15 amino acids. Trimming took 4 bases from V and 1 from J; bases not matched to a gene: 1. The CDR3 loop reads CASSSLAGGTDTQYF. The CDR3 nucleotides read TGTGCCAGCAGCTCACTAGCGGGGGGCACAGATACGCAGTATTTT. The entire variable domain, with the rest obtained from reference TRBV11-2 and TRBJ2-3, is as follows: EAGVAQSPRYKIIEKRQSVAFWCNPISGHATLYWYQQILGQGPKLLIQFQNNGVVDDSQLPKDRFSAERLKGVDSTLKIQPAKLEDSAVYLCASSSLAGGTDTQYFGPGTRLTVL.

The chain employs TRBV12-3 or TRBV12-4 and TRBJ2-2; D is uncertain. The CDR3 covers 11 residues. The germline V and J ends were trimmed by 4 bases and 10 bases, with 7 bases remaining between them. CDR3 loop: CASSSEQELFF. The CDR3 nucleotides are TGTGCCAGCAGTTCCGAGCAGGAGCTGTTTTTT.

This clonotype was seen ten or more times. The V gene is TRBV6-5, the J gene TRBJ2-2, with a weak D call TRBD1 (5 bases). This CDR3 is built from 14 residues. Trimming took 5 bases from V and 5 from J, leaving 12 bases between them. Germline V gene lookup returns CDR1 MNHEY and CDR2 SVGAGI. CDR3 sequence reads: CASSPGSETGELFF. The CDR3 DNA is TGTGCCAGCAGTCCAGGGTCGGAAACCGGGGAGCTGTTTTTT.

This rearrangement joins TRBV7-2 to TRBJ2-2; 9 bases align to TRBD2. The germline gives CDR1 SGHTA, CDR2 FQGNSA. V gave up 5 bases and J gave up 10 bases; unmatched junction bases: 11. The CDR3 has 15 residues. The CDR3: CASSTGSGGTVELFF. The CDR3 DNA reads TGTGCCAGCAGCACCGGAAGCGGGGGGACGGTGGAGCTGTTTTTT.

This clonotype has only a few counts. The chain couples TRBV28 to TRBJ2-5; D might be TRBD2 (5 bases). The CDR3 totals 16 residues. CDR1 is MDHEN, CDR2 SYDVKM, per germline. V lost 6 bases and J lost 4, with 21 bases in between. Here the CDR3 DNA reads TGTGCCAGCAGCTCACCCCCGACGGACTTAACAGAGACCCAGTACTTC. Protein sequence: CASSSPPTDLTETQYF.

This sequence joins TRBV20-1 and TRBJ1-1; D not certain. CDR3 length: 11 amino acids. Trimming removed 6 bases at V and 1 base at J, with 6 bases between. Germline loops: CDR1 DFQATT, CDR2 SNEGSKA (reference sequence). The CDR3 DNA reads as TGCAGTGCCCCCGGGAACACTGAAGCTTTCTTT. Protein product: CSAPGNTEAFF.

The V and J genes are TRBV1 and TRBJ2-3; the table calls TRBD1, which could not be checked here. TRBV1 is flagged as a pseudogene. The CDR3 covers 12 residues. CDR3 coding DNA: TGCACCAGCAGCCAGTATCTAGCGGGGGCCTCTTTT. This encodes CTSSQYLAGASF.

This clonotype has only a few counts. The rearrangement joins TRBV10-3 to TRBJ2-5; 7 bases line up with TRBD2. V trimming: 8 bases; J trimming: 2 bases; junction bases outside the gene matches: 5. CDR1 is ENHRY, CDR2 SYGVKD, per germline. The CDR3 loop spans 13 amino acids. DNA of the CDR3: TGTGCCATCGCGGCGGGGGAACAAGAGACCCAGTACTTC. Protein sequence: CAIAAGEQETQYF.

This clonotype was seen at least ten times. The chain links TRBV20-1 to TRBJ2-5; TRBD2 matches at 7 bases. The V and J ends lost 5 bases and 2 bases, in that order; junction bases with no gene match: 20. This CDR3 comprises 18 residues. The germline V gene encodes CDR1 DFQATT and CDR2 SNEGSKA (reference sequence). CDR3 nucleotide sequence: TGCAGTGCTGGCCACAGGATCCGGGACTACCACAGACAAGAGACCCAGTACTTC. This translates into CSAGHRIRDYHRQETQYF.

This clonotype was counted ten times or more. This chain uses TRBV18 with TRBJ2-7, with 9 bases lining up with TRBD2. This CDR3 has 16 amino acids. After removal of 4 bases from V and 4 bases from J, the junction contained 11 bases not matched to a gene. CDR1 is KGHSH and CDR2 is LQKENI in the germline V gene. CDR3 bases: TGTGCCAGCTCACTCCCTGGTAGCGGGGGCACATACGAGCAGTACTTC. Translation: CASSLPGSGGTYEQYF.

This clonotype was recorded many times. The chain is built from TRBV10-3 and TRBJ2-3; D remains ambiguous. Germline values: CDR1 ENHRY, CDR2 SYGVKD. Trimming stripped 0 bases from V and 6 bases from J, with 1 base between. This CDR3 region has 11 residues. The CDR3 bases are TGTGCCATCAGTGAGTCCGATACGCAGTATTTT. It is translated as CAISESDTQYF.